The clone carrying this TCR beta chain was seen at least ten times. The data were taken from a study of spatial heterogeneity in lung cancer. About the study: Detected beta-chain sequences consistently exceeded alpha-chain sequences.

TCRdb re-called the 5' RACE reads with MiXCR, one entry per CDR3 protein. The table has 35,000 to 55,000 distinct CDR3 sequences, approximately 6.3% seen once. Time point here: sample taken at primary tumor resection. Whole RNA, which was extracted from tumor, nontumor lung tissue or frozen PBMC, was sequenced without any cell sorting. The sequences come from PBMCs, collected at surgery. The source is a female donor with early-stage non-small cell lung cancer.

The CDR3 bases are TGTGCCAGCAGTGAACCAGGGCTGAACACTGAAGCTTTCTTT. It codes for CASSEPGLNTEAFF. V is TRBV6-1 and J is TRBJ1-1, with a tentative D call TRBD1 (5 bases). The CDR3 loop spans 14 amino acids. Trimming removed 2 bases at V and 0 bases at J, with 7 bases between. Germline V CDR1 and CDR2: MNHNS, SASEGT.